What follows is one T cell receptor beta chain and its context. Its antigen remains unidentified. MiXCR, applied by TCRdb to the 5' RACE reads, yields one record per CDR3 protein. The top ten clones hold approximately 45% of a sample with tens of thousands of distinct CDR3 sequences, 25% of them seen once. The data stem from a study of T-cell memory formation after mild COVID-19. Whole-study context: For the most part, TCR clusters were specific to one donor.

Study-wide points: Largely, contracting CD4+ clones fell within CM and EM, and contracting CD8+ clones within EMRA.

This CDR3 region has 17 residues. CDR1 is SGHAT and CDR2 is FQNNGV in the germline V gene. Trimming took 4 bases from V and 0 from J; bases not matched to a gene: 9. This sequence originates from a man in his late teens or twenties who had mild COVID-19 (a few samples of this study predate the infection). Cell type and time point are not known. The V gene is TRBV11-2, the J gene TRBJ2-7; 10 nucleotides align to TRBD2. The specimen was PBMCs or a T cell subset sorted from them (not recorded which). As DNA, the CDR3 is TGTGCCAGCAGCTCCCTCCCTCCTAGCGGGGGCTCCTACGAGCAGTACTTC. This sequence encodes CASSSLPPSGGSYEQYF. Variable domain in full (rest from reference TRBV11-2 and TRBJ2-7): EAGVAQSPRYKIIEKRQSVAFWCNPISGHATLYWYQQILGQGPKLLIQFQNNGVVDDSQLPKDRFSAERLKGVDSTLKIQPAKLEDSAVYLCASSSLPPSGGSYEQYFGPGTRLTVT.